These 30 T cell receptor beta chains were all obtained from the same sample, sequenced in a study of vaccination and CD4 T cells after COVID-19. These receptors have no identified antigens. The Oncomine TCR Beta short-read assay was applied to DNA of cultured CD4+ T cells. TCRdb called the PCR reads again in MiXCR, with one record for every CDR3 protein. The table lists roughly 25,000 distinct CDR3 sequences, less than 40% of them singletons. This sample's time point: late sampling 161 to 241 days after vaccination in three convalescent patients. Treatment specified: roughly 10-day PBMC culture with coronavirus spike peptide pools or control peptides (ViraFEST assay). The starting material was CD4+ T cells from blood, cultured in vitro, obtained about 7 months after SARS-CoV-2 vaccination. All receptors derive from a human donor who had recovered from COVID-19.

This clonotype was seen more than once but under ten times. V usage is TRBV6-1 and J usage is TRBJ1-5; no reliable D call. CDR1 is MNHNS, CDR2 SASEGT, per germline. The V end lost 8 bases, the J end lost 0 bases, and 8 bases lay between the germline ends. This CDR3 has 13 amino acids. CDR3 residues: CASFSNSNQPQHF. The CDR3 bases are TGTGCCAGCTTTTCAAATAGCAATCAGCCCCAGCATTTT.

The chain has TRBV6-1 and TRBJ2-6; 9 bases match TRBD2. J gave up 2 bases and V 2 bases, and 10 bases lay outside the gene matches. Germline V lookup: CDR1 MNHNS, CDR2 SASEGT. The CDR3 covers 19 residues. The CDR3 coding sequence is TGTGCCAGCAGTGAAAGGACTGGCGGGAGGGCGGCTGGGGCCAACGTCCTGACTTTC. Translated, it gives CASSERTGGRAAGANVLTF.

A few counts support this clonotype. The genes are TRBV7-8 and TRBJ2-7; no definite D call. The CDR3 extends over 13 amino acids. V lost 1 base, J lost 3 bases, and 7 bases lay in between. Germline V CDR1 and CDR2: SGHVS, FQNEAQ. As DNA, the CDR3 is TGTGCCAGCAGCTTAGGTTGGGTCTACGAGCAGTACTTC. Amino acid sequence: CASSLGWVYEQYF.

Only a few counts were recorded for this clonotype. The chain employs TRBV20-1 and TRBJ1-2, with D perhaps matching TRBD1 (6 bases). V shed 6 bases and J shed 3 bases, with 20 bases lying between them. This CDR3 spans 15 amino acids. Germline CDR1 and CDR2: DFQATT and SNEGSKA (reference sequence). CDR3 protein: CSADSRDTSDYGYTF. The DNA for the CDR3 is TGCAGTGCGGATTCCCGGGACACCTCCGACTATGGCTACACCTTC.

J is TRBJ1-5 and V is TRBV4-1, with 10 bases identical to TRBD1. The J segment lost 4 bases and the V segment lost 8 bases, leaving 2 bases of the junction unmatched. Per the germline V gene, CDR1 is MGHRA and CDR2 is YSYEKL. The CDR3 is 13 residues long. CDR3 region: CASGGQGNQPQHF. The CDR3 bases are TGCGCCAGCGGGGGACAGGGGAATCAGCCCCAGCATTTT.

This clonotype was seen only a few times. This chain uses TRBV7-3 with TRBJ2-1; D tentatively reads TRBD1 or TRBD2 (5 bases each). The CDR3 totals 13 residues. Germline V lookup: CDR1 SGHTA, CDR2 FQGTGA. V dropped 5 bases and J dropped 8 bases, with 13 bases sitting between them. CDR3 DNA: TGTGCCAGCAGCGGGGACGGCGTCGATGAGCAGTTCTTC. This gives the protein CASSGDGVDEQFF.

This sequence joins TRBV11-2 and TRBJ2-5; 9 bases match TRBD2. The CDR3 is 15 residues long. Germline-derived CDR1 and CDR2 are SGHAT and FQNNGV. After removal of 1 base from V and 1 base from J, the junction contained 1 base not matched to a gene. In DNA, the CDR3 is TGTGCCAGCAGCTTAGGTAGCGGGGGCCAAGAGACCCAGTACTTC. Protein: CASSLGSGGQETQYF.

This clonotype appeared a few times. This rearrangement joins TRBV19 to TRBJ1-5; 8 bases map to TRBD1. Germline CDR1 LNHDA, CDR2 SQIVND (reference sequence). The CDR3 sequence is 16 residues long. Trimming removed 1 base from V and 5 bases from J; junction bases left unmatched: 7. CDR3 coding DNA: TGTGCCAGTAGTATAGGGGTCAGGGGGCTTGATCAGCCCCAGCATTTT. Translation gives CASSIGVRGLDQPQHF.

By share, this clonotype ranks as large. The V call is TRBV20-1, the J call TRBJ1-1; 9 bases fit TRBD1. Germline V CDR1 and CDR2: DFQATT, SNEGSKA (reference sequence). After removal of 7 bases from V and 5 bases from J, the junction contained 5 bases not matched to a gene. The CDR3 consists of 12 residues. CDR3 amino acids: CSVDRGRTEAFF. The CDR3 region has the DNA TGCAGTGTTGACAGGGGGAGGACTGAAGCTTTCTTT.

This chain links TRBV24-1 with TRBJ2-7, with D perhaps matching TRBD1 or TRBD2 (5 bases each). Trimming stripped 3 bases from V and 5 bases from J, with 13 bases between. CDR3 size: 14 residues. Germline V gene lookup returns CDR1 KGHDR and CDR2 SFDVKD. CDR3 nucleotide sequence: TGTGCCACCAGTGATGCCGGCAGGGAGAACGAGCAGTACTTC. Its protein is CATSDAGRENEQYF.

The chain employs TRBV10-2 and TRBJ2-7, with D possibly being TRBD1 (5 bases). V lost 6 bases and J lost 3, with 9 bases in between. The CDR3 contains 12 residues. Germline loops: CDR1 WSHSY, CDR2 SAAADI. DNA for the CDR3: TGCGCCAGCAGGGACACCGGCTACGAGCAGTACTTC. Its translation: CASRDTGYEQYF.

The chain employs TRBV24-1 and TRBJ2-1; a possible D gene is TRBD1 (6 bases). Germline-derived CDR1 and CDR2 are KGHDR and SFDVKD. V lost 5 bases, J lost 2 bases, and 12 bases lay in between. This CDR3 spans 15 amino acids. This CDR3 reads CATSGWTDTYNEQFF. Here the CDR3 DNA reads TGTGCCACCAGTGGCTGGACAGACACCTACAATGAGCAGTTCTTC.

This clonotype was recorded a few times. The chain has TRBV20-1 and TRBJ2-3; D possibly corresponds to TRBD2 (6 bases). CDR3 length: 15 residues. V dropped 6 bases and J dropped 0 bases, with 16 bases sitting between them. CDR1 and CDR2 from the germline V gene are DFQATT and SNEGSKA (reference sequence). In DNA, the CDR3 is TGCAGTGCCGAAGGGCGGCGGGATAGCACAGATACGCAGTATTTT. Encoded protein: CSAEGRRDSTDTQYF.

The J gene is TRBJ1-2, the V gene TRBV19; 8 positions agree with TRBD1. This CDR3 has 15 residues. The germline gives CDR1 LNHDA, CDR2 SQIVND (reference sequence). The V segment lost 6 bases and the J segment 1 base; nucleotides outside the gene matches: 7. The chain's CDR3 is CASRKQGGINYGYTF. CDR3 sequence (DNA): TGTGCCAGTAGGAAACAGGGGGGAATTAACTATGGCTACACCTTC.

This clonotype was detected a few times. The CDR3 DNA follows: TGTGCCAGCAGCTTAGGCAGGGGCTATGGCTACACCTTC. As protein: CASSLGRGYGYTF. This chain links TRBV28 with TRBJ1-2, with a possible D match to TRBD1 (6 bases). The V gene's germline CDR1 is MDHEN and CDR2 SYDVKM. The CDR3 runs to 13 residues. The V and J ends lost 6 bases and 4 bases respectively, with 12 bases between them.

In its sample, this clonotype was seen a few times. The rearrangement links TRBV20-1 to TRBJ2-1; weak D call: TRBD2 (6 bases). The CDR3 runs to 12 residues. Germline lookup yields CDR1 DFQATT and CDR2 SNEGSKA (reference sequence). Trimming stripped 7 bases from V and 4 bases from J, with 11 bases between. The CDR3 reads CSGEGTYNEQFF. The CDR3 DNA reads TGCAGTGGGGAAGGGACTTACAATGAGCAGTTCTTC.

The rearrangement links TRBV4-1 to TRBJ2-7; no reliable D call. Germline lookup yields CDR1 MGHRA and CDR2 YSYEKL. V was clipped by 1 base and J by 3 bases, with 10 bases between them. The CDR3 totals 14 residues. CDR3 in amino acids: CASSQAHRGYEQYF. CDR3 in DNA: TGCGCCAGCAGCCAAGCCCATAGAGGCTACGAGCAGTACTTC.

The chain's CDR3 is CASSLWNGELFF. The CDR3 nucleotides are TGTGCCAGCAGTTTATGGAACGGGGAGCTGTTTTTT. The chain carries TRBV28 and TRBJ2-2; D is undetermined. V lost 0 bases, J lost 7 bases, and 3 bases lay in between. Germline-derived CDR1 and CDR2 are MDHEN and SYDVKM. CDR3 size: 12 residues.

This clonotype was found a few times. The chain uses TRBV20-1 and TRBJ1-1; the D gene is possibly TRBD1 (6 bases). The CDR3 runs to 13 residues. The ends were cut back, 4 bases at V and 7 bases at J, with 16 bases in the middle. Germline V gene lookup returns CDR1 DFQATT and CDR2 SNEGSKA (reference sequence). CDR3 sequence reads: CSAKKTGLLEAFF. CDR3 in DNA: TGCAGTGCTAAAAAGACAGGCCTTCTTGAAGCTTTCTTT.

This clonotype was counted between two and nine times. The rearrangement links TRBV20-1 to TRBJ2-6; a possible D gene is TRBD1 (5 bases). V was shortened by 6 bases and J by 0 bases, with 12 bases between the two germline ends. This CDR3 is 15 amino acids long. CDR1 and CDR2 (germline): DFQATT, SNEGSKA (reference sequence). CDR3 region: CSAIPGFSGANVLTF. CDR3 DNA: TGCAGTGCGATCCCAGGGTTCTCTGGGGCCAACGTCCTGACTTTC.

The chain combines TRBV7-8 with TRBJ2-7; 9 bases are shared with TRBD1. Germline CDR1 SGHVS, CDR2 FQNEAQ. The CDR3 extends over 14 amino acids. The trim removed 5 bases at V and 3 bases at J, leaving 5 bases unmatched. The CDR3 sequence: CASSPTGGVYEQYF. CDR3 DNA: TGTGCCAGCAGCCCTACAGGGGGCGTCTACGAGCAGTACTTC.

The rearrangement uses TRBV7-9 and TRBJ2-2, with 9 bases lining up with TRBD1. The junction had 9 bases not matched to a gene; V was cut back by 5 bases and J by 5 bases. This CDR3 has 16 amino acids. The germline CDR1 and CDR2 sequences are SEHNR and FQNEAQ (reference sequence). The CDR3 nucleotides read TGTGCCAGCAGCCTACCGGGACAGGGTTTTACCGGGGAGCTGTTTTTT. This translates into CASSLPGQGFTGELFF. The full variable domain, with the rest looked up from reference TRBV7-9 and TRBJ2-2, is DTGVSQNPRHKITKRGQNVTFRCDPISEHNRLYWYRQTLGQGPEFLTYFQNEAQLEKSRLLSDRFSAERPKGSFSTLEIQRTEQGDSAMYLCASSLPGQGFTGELFFGEGSRLTVL.

This clonotype came up a few times. The chain links TRBV20-1 to TRBJ2-1; 9 bases fit TRBD2. Germline V gene data show CDR1 as DFQATT and CDR2 as SNEGSKA (reference sequence). Losses at the gene ends were 4 bases for V and 7 bases for J; bases not matched to a gene: 8. The CDR3 length is 14 residues. DNA of the CDR3: TGCAGTGCTACTAGCGGGATCGTGAATAATGAGCAGTTCTTC. Translating gives CSATSGIVNNEQFF.

This clonotype came up many times. The genes are TRBV6-1 and TRBJ2-5, with 8 bases lining up with TRBD2. J was trimmed by 5 bases and V by 6 bases; bases with no gene match: 8. This CDR3 has 14 residues. Germline V gives CDR1 MNHNS, CDR2 SASEGT. CDR3 amino acids: CASRHRAGVETQYF. CDR3 coding DNA: TGTGCCAGCAGGCATCGAGCGGGAGTGGAGACCCAGTACTTC.

In this sample, this clonotype turned up a few times. The V and J genes are TRBV28 and TRBJ1-6; D is unresolved. Deletions cut 7 bases from V and 5 bases from J, with 21 bases between. The germline gives CDR1 MDHEN, CDR2 SYDVKM. This CDR3 comprises 17 residues. DNA for the CDR3: TGTGCCAGCACCGTTTTTGGCTCCGGCGCCGATAATTCACCCCTCCACTTT. Protein sequence: CASTVFGSGADNSPLHF.

The V gene is TRBV20-1, the J gene TRBJ2-1; 8 bases match TRBD2. Losses at the gene ends were 6 bases for V and 3 bases for J; bases not matched to a gene: 1. The CDR3 is 12 amino acids. Germline assignment: CDR1 DFQATT and CDR2 SNEGSKA (reference sequence). Here the CDR3 DNA reads TGCAGTGCACTAGCGGTCTACAATGAGCAGTTCTTC. Translated: CSALAVYNEQFF.

V is TRBV7-2 and J is TRBJ2-1; 10 bases align to TRBD2. After removal of 2 bases from V and 9 bases from J, the junction contained 7 bases not matched to a gene. The CDR3 spans 15 residues. Germline assignment: CDR1 SGHTA and CDR2 FQGNSA. CDR3 DNA sequence: TGTGCCAGCAGCTTAACGGCTAGCGGGAGAGGTGAGCAGTTCTTC. Translated, it gives CASSLTASGRGEQFF.

The chain couples TRBV20-1 to TRBJ2-1, with 9 bases that match TRBD2. V shed 3 bases, J shed 8 bases, and the junction held 8 bases outside the gene matches. Germline V gene lookup returns CDR1 DFQATT and CDR2 SNEGSKA (reference sequence). CDR3 length: 14 residues. The CDR3 coding sequence is TGCAGTGCTAGTTATAGCGGGAGTTTCGATGAGCAGTTCTTC. Residues: CSASYSGSFDEQFF.

A few counts support this clonotype. This chain links TRBV4-3 with TRBJ2-7; TRBD1 matches at 9 bases. CDR3 length equals 16 residues. The trim removed 1 base at V and 4 bases at J, leaving 8 bases unmatched. CDR1 is LGHNA and CDR2 is YSLEER in the germline V gene. In DNA, the CDR3 is TGCGCCAGCAGCCAAGGGGGGGGGACAGGGAAATACGAGCAGTACTTC. Translated: CASSQGGGTGKYEQYF.

Here the CDR3 DNA reads TGTGCCAGCAGTGATAGGGTCGAGGGGGGCTCCGAGCAGTACTTC. Encoded protein: CASSDRVEGGSEQYF. The chain has TRBV6-1 and TRBJ2-7, with D perhaps TRBD1 or TRBD2 (6 bases each). Germline assignment: CDR1 MNHNS and CDR2 SASEGT. Trimming pared 3 bases from V and 6 bases from J, leaving 18 bases between. The CDR3 covers 15 residues.